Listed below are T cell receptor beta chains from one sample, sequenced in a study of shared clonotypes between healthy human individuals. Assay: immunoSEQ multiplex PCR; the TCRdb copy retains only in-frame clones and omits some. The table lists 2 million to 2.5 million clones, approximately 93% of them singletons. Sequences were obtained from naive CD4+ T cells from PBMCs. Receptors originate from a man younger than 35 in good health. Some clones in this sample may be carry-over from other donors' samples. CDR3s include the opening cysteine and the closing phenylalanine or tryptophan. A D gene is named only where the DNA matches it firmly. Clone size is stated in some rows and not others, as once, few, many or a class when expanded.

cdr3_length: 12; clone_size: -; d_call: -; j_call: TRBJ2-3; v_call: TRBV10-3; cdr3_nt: TGTGCCATCAGTGAAAGGGAGGACACGCAGTATTTT; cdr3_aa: CAISEREDTQYF
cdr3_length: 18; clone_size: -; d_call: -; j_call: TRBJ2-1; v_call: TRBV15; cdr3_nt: TGTGCCACCAGCAGAGTTGGTGGCGGGATAAGCGCCTACAATGAGCAGTTCTTC; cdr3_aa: CATSRVGGGISAYNEQFF
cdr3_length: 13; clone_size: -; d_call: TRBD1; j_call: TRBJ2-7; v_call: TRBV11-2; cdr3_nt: TGTGCCAGCAGCCGGGGACAGGGCTACGAGCAGTACTTC; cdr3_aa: CASSRGQGYEQYF
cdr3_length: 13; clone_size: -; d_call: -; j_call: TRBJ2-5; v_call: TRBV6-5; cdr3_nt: TGTGCCAGCAGTTACACTTGGGGCGAGACCCAGTACTTC; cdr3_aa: CASSYTWGETQYF
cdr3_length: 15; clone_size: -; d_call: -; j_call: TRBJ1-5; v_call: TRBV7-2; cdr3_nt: TGTGCCAGCAGTTTGGACCGAGATAGCAATCAGCCCCAGCATTTT; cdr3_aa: CASSLDRDSNQPQHF
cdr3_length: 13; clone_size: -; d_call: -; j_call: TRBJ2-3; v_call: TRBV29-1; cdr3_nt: TGCAGCGTTTCCCGGGCTTTCACAGATACGCAGTATTTT; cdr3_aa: CSVSRAFTDTQYF
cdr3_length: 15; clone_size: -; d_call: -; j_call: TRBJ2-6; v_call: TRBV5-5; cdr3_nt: TGTGCCAGCAGCTCCCAGGGGAGTGGGGCCAACGTCCTGACTTTC; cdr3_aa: CASSSQGSGANVLTF
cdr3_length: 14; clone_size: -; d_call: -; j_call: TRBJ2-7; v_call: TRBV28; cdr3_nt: -; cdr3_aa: CASSSSVVGYEQYF
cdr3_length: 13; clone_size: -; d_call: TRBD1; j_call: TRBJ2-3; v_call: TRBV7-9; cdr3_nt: TGTGCCAGCAGCTTAGTCCCCGGACAGGGAATCTATTTT; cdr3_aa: CASSLVPGQGIYF
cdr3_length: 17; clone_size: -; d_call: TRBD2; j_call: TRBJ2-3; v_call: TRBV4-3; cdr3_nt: TGCGCCAGCAGCCAAGCCCCGTCAGCGGGATCCACAGATACGCAGTATTTT; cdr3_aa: CASSQAPSAGSTDTQYF
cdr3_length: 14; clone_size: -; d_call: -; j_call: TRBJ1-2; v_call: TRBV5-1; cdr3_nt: TGCGCCAGCAGCTTGGGGGGATCTAACTATGGCTACACCTTC; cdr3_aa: CASSLGGSNYGYTF
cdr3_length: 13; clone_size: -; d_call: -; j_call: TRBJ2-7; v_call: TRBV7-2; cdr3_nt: TGTGCCAGCAGCTTAGAGCCAGTCAACGAGCAGTACTTC; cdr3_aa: CASSLEPVNEQYF
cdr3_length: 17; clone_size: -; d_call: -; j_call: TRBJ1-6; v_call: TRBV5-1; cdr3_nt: TGCGCCAGCAGCTTGGGCTGGGGAGAGCCCTATAATTCACCCCTCCACTTT; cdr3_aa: CASSLGWGEPYNSPLHF
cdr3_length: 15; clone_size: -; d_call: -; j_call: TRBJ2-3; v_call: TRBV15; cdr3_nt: TGTGCCACCAGCATAGCGGTCGGAGGCACAGATACGCAGTATTTT; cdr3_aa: CATSIAVGGTDTQYF
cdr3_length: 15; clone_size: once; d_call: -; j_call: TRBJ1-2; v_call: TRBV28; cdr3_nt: TGTGCCAGCAGTTTAGCTGGGAGTGGTGACTATGGCTACACCTTC; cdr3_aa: CASSLAGSGDYGYTF
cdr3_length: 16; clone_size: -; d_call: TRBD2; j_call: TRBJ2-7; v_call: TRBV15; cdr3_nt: TGTGCCACCAGCAGAGGGACTAGCGGGAATATGGGCGAGCAGTACTTC; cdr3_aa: CATSRGTSGNMGEQYF
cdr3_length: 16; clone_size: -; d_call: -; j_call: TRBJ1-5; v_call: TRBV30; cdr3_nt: TGTGCCTGGAGTGACCTCACGGGGGTCGGGAATCAGCCCCAGCATTTT; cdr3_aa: CAWSDLTGVGNQPQHF
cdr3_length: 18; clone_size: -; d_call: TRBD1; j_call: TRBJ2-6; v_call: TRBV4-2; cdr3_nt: TGTGCCAGCAGCCGCCAAGGACAGGGGGCGTTCGGGGCCAACGTCCTGACTTTC; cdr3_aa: CASSRQGQGAFGANVLTF
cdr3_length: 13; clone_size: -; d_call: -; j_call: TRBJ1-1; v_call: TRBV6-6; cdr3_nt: TGTGCCAGCAGTTGGGGACCGAACACTGAAGCTTTCTTT; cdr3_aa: CASSWGPNTEAFF
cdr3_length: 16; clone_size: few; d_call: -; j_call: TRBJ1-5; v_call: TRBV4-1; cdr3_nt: TGCGCCAGCAGCCAAGATCTGGACAGAAGCAATCAGCCCCAGCATTTT; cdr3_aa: CASSQDLDRSNQPQHF
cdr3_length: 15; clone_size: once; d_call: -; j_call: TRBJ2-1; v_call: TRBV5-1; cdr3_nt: TGCGCCAGCAGCTTGGTAGGTGGCTCCTACAATGAGCAGTTCTTC; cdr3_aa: CASSLVGGSYNEQFF
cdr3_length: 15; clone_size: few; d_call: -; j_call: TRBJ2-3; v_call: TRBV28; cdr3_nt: TGTGCCAGCAGTTCCACAGGGAGGAGCACAGATACGCAGTATTTT; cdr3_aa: CASSSTGRSTDTQYF
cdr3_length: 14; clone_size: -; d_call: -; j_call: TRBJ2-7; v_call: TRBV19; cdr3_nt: TGTGCCAGTAGTATAGTGGGGCTCACCTACGAGCAGTACTTC; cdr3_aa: CASSIVGLTYEQYF
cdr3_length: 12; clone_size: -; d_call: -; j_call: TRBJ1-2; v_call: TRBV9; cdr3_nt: TGTGCCAGCAGCACTCTCCGCGGGGGCTACACCTTC; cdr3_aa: CASSTLRGGYTF
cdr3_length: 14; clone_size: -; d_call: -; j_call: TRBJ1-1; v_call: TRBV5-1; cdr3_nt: TGCGCCAGCAGCTTGAGCAGGGGCAAACTTGAAGCTTTCTTT; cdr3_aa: CASSLSRGKLEAFF
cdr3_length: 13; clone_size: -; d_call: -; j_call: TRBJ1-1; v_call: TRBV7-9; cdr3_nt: TGTGCCAGCAGCTTGACACCTAACACTGAAGCTTTCTTT; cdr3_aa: CASSLTPNTEAFF
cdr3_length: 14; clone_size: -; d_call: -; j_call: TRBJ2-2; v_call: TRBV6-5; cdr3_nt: TGTGCCAGCACTGGGGGCGCGAACACCGGGGAGCTGTTTTTT; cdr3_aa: CASTGGANTGELFF
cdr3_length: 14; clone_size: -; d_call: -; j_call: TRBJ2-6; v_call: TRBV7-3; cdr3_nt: TGTGCCAGCAGCTCCTCGTCTGGGGCCAACGTCCTGACTTTC; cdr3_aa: CASSSSSGANVLTF
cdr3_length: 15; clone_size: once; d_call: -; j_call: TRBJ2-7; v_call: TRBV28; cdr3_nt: TGTGCCAGCAGTAAAACCCGGCCGCTCTCCTACGAGCAGTACTTC; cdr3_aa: CASSKTRPLSYEQYF
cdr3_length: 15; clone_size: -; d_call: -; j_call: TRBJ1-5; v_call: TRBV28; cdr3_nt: TGTGCCAGCAGCTTTTGGGGGGCAAACAATCAGCCCCAGCATTTT; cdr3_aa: CASSFWGANNQPQHF
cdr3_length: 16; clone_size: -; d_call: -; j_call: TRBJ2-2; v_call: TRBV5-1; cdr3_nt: TGCGCCAGCAGCTTGATTGGCGGGATGAACACCGGGGAGCTGTTTTTT; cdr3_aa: CASSLIGGMNTGELFF
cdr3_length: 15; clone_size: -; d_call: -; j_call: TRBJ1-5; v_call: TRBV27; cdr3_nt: TGTGCCAGCAGTTTCACAGGGTTTGGCAATCAGCCCCAGCATTTT; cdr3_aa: CASSFTGFGNQPQHF
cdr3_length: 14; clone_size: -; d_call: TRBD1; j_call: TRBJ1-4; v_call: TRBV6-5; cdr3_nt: TGTGCCAGCAGTCCGACAGGGTTATATGAAAAACTGTTTTTT; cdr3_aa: CASSPTGLYEKLFF
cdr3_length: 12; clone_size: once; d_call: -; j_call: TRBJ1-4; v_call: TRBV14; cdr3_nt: TGTGCCAGCAGCCAGGGGAATGAAAAACTGTTTTTT; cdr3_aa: CASSQGNEKLFF
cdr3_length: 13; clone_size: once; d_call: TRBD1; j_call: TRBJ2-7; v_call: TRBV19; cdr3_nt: TGTGCCAGTGGAGGGACAGGGCGGGGCGAGCAGTACTTC; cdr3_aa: CASGGTGRGEQYF
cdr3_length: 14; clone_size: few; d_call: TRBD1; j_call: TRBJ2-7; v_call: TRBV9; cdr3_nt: TGTGCCAGCAGCGTAGGGGACAGGGGTTACGAGCAGTACTTC; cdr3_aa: CASSVGDRGYEQYF
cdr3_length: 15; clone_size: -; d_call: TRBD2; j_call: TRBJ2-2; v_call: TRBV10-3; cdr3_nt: TGTGCCATCAGTGAGCTAGCGGGATACACCGGGGAGCTGTTTTTT; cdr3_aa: CAISELAGYTGELFF
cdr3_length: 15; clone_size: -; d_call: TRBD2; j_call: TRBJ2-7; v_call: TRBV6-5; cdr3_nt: TGTGCCAGCAGTTATTTAGCGGGACCGACCTACGAGCAGTACTTC; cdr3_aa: CASSYLAGPTYEQYF
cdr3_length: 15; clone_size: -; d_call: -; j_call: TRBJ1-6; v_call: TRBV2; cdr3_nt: TGTGCCAGCAGTTTAGGACAGAGAAATAATTCACCCCTCCACTTT; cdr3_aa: CASSLGQRNNSPLHF
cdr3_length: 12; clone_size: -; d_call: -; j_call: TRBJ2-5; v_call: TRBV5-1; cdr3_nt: TGCGCCAGCAGCTTCCCCGGAGAGACCCAGTACTTC; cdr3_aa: CASSFPGETQYF
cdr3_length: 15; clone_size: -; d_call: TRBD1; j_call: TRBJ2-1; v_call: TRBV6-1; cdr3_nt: TGTGCCAGCGTCCCGACAGGGAACTCCTACAATGAGCAGTTCTTC; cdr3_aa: CASVPTGNSYNEQFF
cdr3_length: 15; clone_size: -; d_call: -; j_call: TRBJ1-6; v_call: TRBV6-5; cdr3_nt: TGTGCCAGCAGCTACAGGGATACGGTGGCTTCACCCCTCCACTTT; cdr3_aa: CASSYRDTVASPLHF